Below, 20 T cell receptor beta chains from the same sample are listed, as sequenced in a study of cytomegalovirus exposure and HLA in healthy donors. Researchers ran the PCR with 60 Vbeta and 13 Jbeta primers. Libraries were prepared by immunoSEQ multiplex PCR; TCRdb keeps only in-frame clonotypes and omits some of them. The sample carries about 180,000 clones, 82% recorded once. Sequencing was carried out using PBMCs. The receptors were sampled from a man aged 35-49 years in good health and CMV-seronegative.

The rearrangement uses TRBV5-1 and TRBJ2-1; 11 bases line up with TRBD2. The length of the CDR3 is 15 residues. Germline CDR1 is SGHRS and CDR2 is YFSETQ. V lost 4 bases and J lost 7; bases outside the gene matches: 7. The CDR3 bases are TGCGCCAGCAGCCCAATAGCGGGAGGGGCTAATGAGCAGTTCTTC. Translating gives CASSPIAGGANEQFF.

This clone has only one observation. J is TRBJ2-7 and V is TRBV29-1; 10 bases are shared with TRBD1. CDR1 and CDR2 (germline): SQVTM, ANQGSEA. CDR3 size: 13 residues. In DNA, the CDR3 is TGCGCCGTCCCGGGACAGGGGCTCTACGAGCAGTACTTC. This sequence encodes CAVPGQGLYEQYF.

For the CDR3, the DNA is TGTGCCAGCAGCTTACTTCCTGCTTCGGGCGAGCAGTACTTC. Residues: CASSLLPASGEQYF. The chain is built from TRBV7-2 and TRBJ2-7; D remains unclear. The germline gives CDR1 SGHTA, CDR2 FQGNSA. The CDR3 length is 14 residues. V was pared by 2 bases and J by 6 bases, with 14 bases between.

This clone was observed a few times. The chain joins TRBV6-5 to TRBJ1-4, with D hard to call. Germline-derived CDR1 and CDR2 are MNHEY and SVGAGI. V gave up 8 bases and J gave up 3 bases, with 10 bases separating them. The length of the CDR3 is 13 residues. CDR3 residues: CASRRRPNEKLFF. In DNA, the CDR3 is TGTGCCAGCCGTAGGAGACCTAATGAAAAACTGTTTTTT.

V gene TRBV28 combines with J gene TRBJ2-7; 9 bases line up with TRBD2. CDR1 and CDR2 (germline): MDHEN, SYDVKM. V shed 7 bases and J 6 bases; nucleotides not matched to a gene: 10. There are 14 residues in the CDR3. Here the CDR3 DNA reads TGTGCCAGCAAGACGGGGACTAGCTTAGGCGAGCAGTACTTC. Protein product: CASKTGTSLGEQYF.

The chain links TRBV25-1 to TRBJ2-2; TRBD1 might be the D (6 bases). The CDR3 spans 14 residues. Trimming pared 7 bases from V and 1 base from J, leaving 10 bases between. Germline V CDR1 and CDR2: MGHDK, SYGVNS. CDR3 in amino acids: CASTRGGNTGELFF. For the CDR3, the DNA is TGTGCCAGCACCCGAGGGGGGAACACCGGGGAGCTGTTTTTT.

The chain employs TRBV7-3 and TRBJ1-2; possibly TRBD1 for D (5 bases). With 4 bases removed from V and 8 bases from J, the gap between germline ends came to 14 bases. The V gene's germline CDR1 is SGHTA and CDR2 FQGTGA. The CDR3 has 13 amino acids. As DNA, the CDR3 is TGTGCCAGCAGCTCCGATGACGGGGGAGGCTACACCTTC. It codes for CASSSDDGGGYTF.

The chain couples TRBV6-1 to TRBJ1-5, with a possible D match to TRBD1 (6 bases). This CDR3 contains 17 residues. V dropped 4 bases and J dropped 0 bases, with 16 bases sitting between them. Germline V CDR1 and CDR2: MNHNS, SASEGT. CDR3 residues: CASSAEDRFYSNQPQHF. The CDR3 nucleotides read TGTGCCAGCAGTGCAGAGGACAGATTTTATAGCAATCAGCCCCAGCATTTT.

CDR3 sequence: CASSIWTSGKQYQETQYF. The CDR3 DNA reads as TGTGCCAGTAGTATATGGACTAGCGGGAAACAGTACCAAGAGACCCAGTACTTC. The rearrangement joins TRBV19 to TRBJ2-5; 12 nucleotides line up with TRBD2. From germline, CDR1 is LNHDA and CDR2 SQIVND (reference sequence). V lost 2 bases and J lost 0; bases outside the gene matches: 7. The CDR3 consists of 18 residues. The variable domain in full, with the rest retrieved from reference TRBV19 and TRBJ2-5, is DGGITQSPKYLFRKEGQNVTLSCEQNLNHDAMYWYRQDPGQGLRLIYYSQIVNDFQKGDIAEGYSVSREKKESFPLTVTSAQKNPTAFYLCASSIWTSGKQYQETQYFGPGTRLLVL.

This chain uses TRBV4-3 with TRBJ1-5; TRBD1 matches 8 bases. The V gene's germline CDR1 is LGHNA and CDR2 YSLEER. The CDR3 is 16 amino acids. V trimming: 4 bases; J trimming: 0 bases; junction bases outside the gene matches: 5. CDR3 protein: CASSPTTGGSNQPQHF. CDR3 coding DNA: TGCGCCAGCAGCCCGACCACAGGGGGTAGCAATCAGCCCCAGCATTTT.

The genes are TRBV7-2 and TRBJ2-7, with TRBD1 matching 7 bases. The CDR3 totals 14 residues. The junction had 5 bases not matched to a gene; V was cut back by 4 bases and J by 2 bases. From germline, CDR1 is SGHTA and CDR2 FQGNSA. CDR3 in DNA: TGTGCCAGCAGCTCCTCAGGGGGTGCCTACGAGCAGTACTTC. Encoded protein: CASSSSGGAYEQYF.

V and J are TRBV18 and TRBJ2-7; 10 bases align to TRBD2. V lost 5 bases to trimming and J lost 5 bases; unmatched junction nucleotides: 12. CDR1 is KGHSH, CDR2 LQKENI, per germline. This CDR3 is 16 amino acids long. CDR3 DNA sequence: TGTGCCAGCTCATCCTCCCTACTAGCGGGACTCGACGAGCAGTACTTC. Amino acid sequence: CASSSSLLAGLDEQYF.

CDR3 coding DNA: TGTGCCAGCAGCTTACAAGCGGGAGTTCAAGAGACCCAGTACTTC. Encoded protein: CASSLQAGVQETQYF. The chain couples TRBV7-2 to TRBJ2-5, with 8 bases that match TRBD2. Trimming cost V 2 bases and J 2 bases; bases outside gene matches: 4. The CDR3 sequence is 15 residues long. Germline CDR1 reads SGHTA; CDR2 reads FQGNSA. The complete variable domain, with remaining parts taken from reference TRBV7-2 and TRBJ2-5, reads GAGVSQSPSNKVTEKGKDVELRCDPISGHTALYWYRQSLGQGLEFLIYFQGNSAPDKSGLPSDRFSAERTGGSVSTLTIQRTQQEDSAVYLCASSLQAGVQETQYFGPGTRLLVL.

The chain uses TRBV28 and TRBJ2-5; TRBD2 matches at 8 bases. The V gene end was trimmed by 4 bases and the J gene end by 5 bases; junction bases not matched to a gene: 9. Germline V lookup: CDR1 MDHEN, CDR2 SYDVKM. The CDR3 sequence is 15 residues long. CDR3 sequence (DNA): TGTGCCAGCAGTTCTCCAGCGGGAGTTGGGGAGACCCAGTACTTC. Protein: CASSSPAGVGETQYF.

The V and J genes are TRBV30 and TRBJ2-2, with 9 positions matching TRBD1. V lost 8 bases to trimming and J lost 6 bases; unmatched junction nucleotides: 7. CDR1 GTSNPN and CDR2 SVGIG come from the germline V gene (reference sequence). The CDR3 is 13 residues long. The CDR3 sequence: CALTTGGSGELFF. The DNA for the CDR3 is TGTGCCCTGACCACAGGGGGCTCCGGGGAGCTGTTTTTT.

The chain uses TRBV9 and TRBJ2-5; D call uncertain. V lost 0 bases and J 2 bases, leaving 8 bases between the germline ends. The CDR3 is 14 residues long. Per the germline V gene, CDR1 is SGDLS and CDR2 is YYNGEE. CDR3 bases: TGTGCCAGCAGCGTAGGGTGGCTGCAAGAGACCCAGTACTTC. Its translation is CASSVGWLQETQYF.

The chain joins TRBV6-5 to TRBJ1-1; perhaps TRBD1 as D (6 bases). The CDR3 sequence is 14 residues long. Germline V lookup: CDR1 MNHEY, CDR2 SVGAGI. Trimming stripped 2 bases from V and 6 bases from J, with 13 bases between. CDR3 DNA sequence: TGTGCCAGCAGTTACGGTACAGGGCATTCTGAAGCTTTCTTT. Translated, it gives CASSYGTGHSEAFF.

CDR3 in DNA: TGTGCCAGTAGTCTGGGAGACTACGAGCAGTACTTC. It encodes CASSLGDYEQYF. The chain joins TRBV19 to TRBJ2-7; maybe TRBD2 (5 bases). V was pared by 5 bases and J by 3 bases, with 8 bases between. Germline CDR1 is LNHDA and CDR2 is SQIVND (reference sequence). The CDR3 extends over 12 amino acids. Complete variable domain (other parts from reference TRBV19 and TRBJ2-7): DGGITQSPKYLFRKEGQNVTLSCEQNLNHDAMYWYRQDPGQGLRLIYYSQIVNDFQKGDIAEGYSVSREKKESFPLTVTSAQKNPTAFYLCASSLGDYEQYFGPGTRLTVT.

The V gene is TRBV6-5, the J gene TRBJ2-7; D is possibly TRBD1 (6 bases). The germline CDR1 and CDR2 sequences are MNHEY and SVGAGI. This CDR3 region has 12 residues. Trimming pared 4 bases from V and 6 bases from J, leaving 10 bases between. CDR3 in DNA: TGTGCCAGCAGTTGGGGGCGTTCCGAGCAGTACTTC. It is translated as CASSWGRSEQYF.

The chain recombines TRBV4-2 with TRBJ2-3, with 10 nucleotides matching TRBD2. Germline V gene sequence: CDR1 LGHNA, CDR2 YNFKEQ. This CDR3 region has 21 residues. V was clipped by 0 bases and J by 1 base; unmatched bases: 16. The CDR3 DNA sequence: TGTGCCAGCAGCCAAGATTCGGGAACACCGAGCGGGAGGGCCGGCACAGATACGCAGTATTTT. It specifies CASSQDSGTPSGRAGTDTQYF.